This T cell receptor (beta chain) originates from a study of shared clonotypes between healthy human individuals. The assay was immunoSEQ multiplex PCR, and TCRdb's table has in-frame clones only and misses some. The sample contains about 2.1 million clones, around 93% of which appear only once. Overall study results and limits: Non-shared clonotypes showed lower generation probabilities than clonotypes common to all four donors.

Of note for this clone: Its antigen is still unknown.

The length of the CDR3 is 17 residues. Trimming removed 2 bases at V and 2 bases at J, with 19 bases between. CDR1 SGDLS and CDR2 YYNGEE come from the germline V gene. In the naive CD8 group, cells lacked CD45RO and were positively selected for CCR7, so terminally differentiated effector memory CD45RA+ cells were left out. The sequence derives from a man aged 18 to 30 in good health. Some clones in this sample may be carry-over from other donors' samples. This chain connects TRBV9 to TRBJ1-1; a weak D match, TRBD1 (5 bases). The source material was naive CD8+ T cells from PBMCs. The CDR3 nucleotides read TGTGCCAGCAGCGTGGGCGGAACCCCCTGGGGCAACACTGAAGCTTTCTTT. Translating it yields CASSVGGTPWGNTEAFF.